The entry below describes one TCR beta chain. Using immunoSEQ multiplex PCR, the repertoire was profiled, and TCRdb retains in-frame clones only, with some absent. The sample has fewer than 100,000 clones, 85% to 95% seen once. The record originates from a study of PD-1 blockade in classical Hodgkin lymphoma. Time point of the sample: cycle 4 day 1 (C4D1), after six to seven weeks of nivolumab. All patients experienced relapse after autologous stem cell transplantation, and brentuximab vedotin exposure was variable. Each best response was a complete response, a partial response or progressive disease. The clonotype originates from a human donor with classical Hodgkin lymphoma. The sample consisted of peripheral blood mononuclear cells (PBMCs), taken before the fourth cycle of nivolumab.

The CDR3 protein is CATRGGQETQYF. The CDR3 DNA reads TGTGCCACCAGGGGGGGCCAAGAGACCCAGTACTTC. This chain joins TRBV15 and TRBJ2-5; D is perhaps TRBD2 (6 bases). Germline V gene lookup returns CDR1 LNHNV and CDR2 YYDKDF (reference sequence). This CDR3 spans 12 amino acids. V lost 6 bases and J 1 base, leaving 6 bases between the germline ends.